A selection of T cell receptor beta chains follows, all from one sample in a study of beta chain features in type 1 diabetes. The assay was immunoSEQ multiplex PCR, and TCRdb's table has in-frame clones only and misses some. In the table there are hundreds of thousands of clones, 11% to 15% of which are singletons. The material sequenced was naive CD4+ T cells from blood. The receptor set was obtained from a man younger than 35 with type 1 diabetes. CDR3s include the opening cysteine and the closing phenylalanine or tryptophan. The order of the fields is V gene, clone size, D gene, J gene, CDR3 protein, CDR3 DNA. A D gene is named only where the DNA matches it firmly. Rows give clone size only sometimes, using once, few, many, or a class for an expanded clone.

TRBV19,-,TRBD1,TRBJ1-6,CASRELGTGDSPLHF,TGTGCCAGTAGGGAACTGGGGACAGGGGATTCACCCCTCCACTTT
TRBV4-2,-,TRBD1,TRBJ2-3,CASSQGGTGRTDTQYF,TGTGCCAGCAGCCAAGGAGGGACAGGGAGAACAGATACGCAGTATTTT
TRBV9,-,-,TRBJ1-6,CASSVRDDSPLHF,TGTGCCAGCAGCGTACGGGATGATTCACCCCTCCACTTT
TRBV7-8,once,-,TRBJ1-2,CASSPLLQGGYTF,TGTGCCAGCAGCCCCCTCCTTCAGGGGGGCTACACCTTC
TRBV4-1,-,-,TRBJ1-5,CASSQDPGPLNQPQHF,TGCGCCAGCAGCCAAGACCCGGGACCGCTCAATCAGCCCCAGCATTTT
TRBV11-2,-,-,TRBJ2-7,CASRSGYYEQYF,TGTGCCAGCAGGAGCGGATACTACGAGCAGTACTTC
TRBV4-2,-,-,TRBJ2-7,CASSPRGSYEQYF,TGTGCCAGCAGCCCGCGAGGTTCCTACGAGCAGTACTTC
TRBV11-2,few,TRBD1,TRBJ2-1,CASSRSGQPNNEQFF,TGTGCCAGCAGCCGATCGGGACAGCCGAACAATGAGCAGTTCTTC
TRBV5-1,-,-,TRBJ2-5,CASRWGPQETQYF,TGCGCCAGCAGGTGGGGACCCCAAGAGACCCAGTACTTC
TRBV28,-,-,TRBJ2-7,CASSLSGLASSYEQYF,TGTGCCAGCAGTTTATCGGGACTGGCTAGCTCCTACGAGCAGTACTTC
TRBV4-3,-,TRBD1,TRBJ2-5,CASSQDTPGQGEETQYF,TGCGCCAGCAGCCAAGATACACCGGGACAGGGTGAAGAGACCCAGTACTTC
TRBV29-1,-,TRBD2,TRBJ2-1,CSAGGLAGSGEQFF,TGCAGCGCCGGTGGGCTAGCGGGATCCGGGGAGCAGTTCTTC
TRBV7-3,-,TRBD2,TRBJ2-3,CASSAGTSVADTQYF,TGTGCCAGCAGCGCGGGGACTAGCGTGGCAGATACGCAGTATTTT
TRBV11-2,-,-,TRBJ2-1,CASSLDLPQGDEQFF,TGTGCCAGCAGCTTAGATCTTCCCCAGGGAGATGAGCAGTTCTTC
TRBV25-1,-,TRBD1,TRBJ2-7,CASSPGTGGAYEQYF,TGTGCCAGCAGTCCGGGGACAGGGGGTGCCTACGAGCAGTACTTC
TRBV30,few,TRBD1,TRBJ2-5,CAWGQGSRKTQYF,TGTGCCTGGGGACAGGGCTCGCGGAAGACCCAGTACTTC
TRBV9,-,-,TRBJ2-5,CASSVSPTQETQYF,TGTGCCAGCAGCGTCAGCCCCACGCAGGAGACCCAGTACTTC
TRBV9,-,TRBD1,TRBJ2-2,CASSGWTGYTGELFF,TGTGCCAGCAGCGGGTGGACAGGGTACACCGGGGAGCTGTTTTTT
TRBV7-2,few,TRBD2,TRBJ2-3,CASSLVGSGGGDTQYF,TGTGCCAGCAGCTTAGTGGGGAGCGGCGGGGGGGATACGCAGTATTTT
TRBV30,few,-,TRBJ2-7,CAWKVRSYEQYF,TGTGCCTGGAAAGTCAGATCCTACGAGCAGTACTTC
TRBV5-8,few,TRBD2,TRBJ2-3,CASSPGLAVDTQYF,TGTGCCAGCAGCCCGGGACTAGCGGTAGATACGCAGTATTTT
TRBV29-1,few,TRBD1,TRBJ2-3,CSVTRGQGITDTQYF,TGCAGCGTTACCCGTGGACAGGGGATCACAGATACGCAGTATTTT
TRBV5-6,-,-,TRBJ2-3,CASSSYTRTDTQYF,TGTGCCAGCAGCTCATATACGCGCACAGATACGCAGTATTTT
TRBV10-3,-,-,TRBJ1-1,CATATGFTEAFF,TGTGCCACCGCTACCGGTTTCACTGAAGCTTTCTTT
TRBV19,few,-,TRBJ2-1,CASSIALTVYNEQFF,TGTGCCAGTAGTATAGCATTGACAGTTTACAATGAGCAGTTCTTC
TRBV30,few,-,TRBJ2-5,CAWNSGEETQYF,TGTGCCTGGAACTCGGGGGAAGAGACCCAGTACTTC
TRBV18,-,TRBD1,TRBJ1-4,CASSPDRVDEKLFF,TGTGCCAGCTCACCGGACAGGGTCGACGAAAAACTGTTTTTT
TRBV15,few,-,TRBJ1-1,CATSRELGLNTEAFF,TGTGCCACCAGCAGAGAGTTAGGATTGAACACTGAAGCTTTCTTT
TRBV20-1,-,-,TRBJ2-1,CSARVGEEQFF,TGCAGTGCTAGAGTAGGTGAGGAGCAGTTCTTC
TRBV4-1,-,-,TRBJ1-2,CASSQGDRSYGYTF,TGCGCCAGCAGCCAAGGTGACAGGTCGTATGGCTACACCTTC
TRBV14,few,-,TRBJ2-7,CASSQEQYF,TGTGCCAGCAGCCAAGAGCAGTACTTC
TRBV29-1,-,TRBD2,TRBJ2-1,CSVAGVSYNEQFF,TGCAGCGTCGCGGGGGTTTCATACAATGAGCAGTTCTTC
TRBV29-1,-,-,TRBJ2-5,CSALPRGGETQYF,TGCAGCGCCCTCCCCCGAGGCGGAGAGACCCAGTACTTC
TRBV6-6,few,-,TRBJ1-4,CASSFIDREKLFF,TGTGCCAGCAGTTTTATCGACCGTGAAAAACTGTTTTTT
TRBV7-2,-,-,TRBJ2-5,CASSLAGSETQYF,TGTGCCAGCAGCTTAGCTGGGTCGGAGACCCAGTACTTC
TRBV29-1,few,-,TRBJ2-7,CSVEGLAFHEQYF,TGCAGCGTTGAAGGCCTAGCGTTCCACGAGCAGTACTTC
TRBV28,-,TRBD1,TRBJ1-1,CASSPWTGLNTEAFF,TGTGCCAGCAGTCCTTGGACAGGGTTGAACACTGAAGCTTTCTTT
TRBV5-1,-,TRBD1,TRBJ2-7,CASSISTPGQVNYEQYF,TGCGCCAGCAGCATCTCTACCCCTGGACAGGTCAATTACGAGCAGTACTTC
TRBV7-2,-,TRBD2,TRBJ2-1,CASSPAWAGGRDEQFF,TGTGCCAGCAGCCCCGCCTGGGCGGGGGGGCGGGATGAGCAGTTCTTC
TRBV19,-,-,TRBJ2-1,CASSITSGPSYNEQFF,TGTGCCAGTAGTATCACATCGGGGCCGTCCTACAATGAGCAGTTCTTC
TRBV20-1,few,-,TRBJ1-2,CSAREVYGYTF,TGCAGTGCTAGAGAGGTCTATGGCTACACCTTC
TRBV25-1,-,TRBD2,TRBJ2-1,CASSEGGRLVNEQFF,TGTGCCAGCAGTGAGGGCGGGAGATTGGTTAATGAGCAGTTCTTC
TRBV19,few,-,TRBJ1-2,CASHHVRWGRKTYGYTF,TGTGCCAGCCACCACGTTAGGTGGGGCAGGAAGACCTATGGCTACACCTTC
TRBV7-2,few,TRBD2,TRBJ2-5,CASSSRGSLETQYF,TGTGCCAGCAGCTCCCGCGGGAGTCTGGAGACCCAGTACTTC
TRBV9,-,TRBD1,TRBJ1-3,CASSEHGQAEGTIYF,TGTGCCAGCAGCGAACACGGACAGGCCGAAGGCACCATATATTTT
TRBV7-3,-,TRBD1,TRBJ1-2,CASSSTGGNNYGYTF,TGTGCCAGCAGCTCCACAGGGGGGAACAACTATGGCTACACCTTC
TRBV7-6,-,-,TRBJ2-6,CASSLDPGANVLTF,TGTGCCAGCAGCTTAGACCCTGGGGCCAACGTCCTGACTTTC
TRBV27,few,TRBD1,TRBJ1-6,CASSFPGQGANSPLHF,TGTGCCAGCAGTTTCCCCGGACAGGGGGCAAATTCACCCCTCCACTTT